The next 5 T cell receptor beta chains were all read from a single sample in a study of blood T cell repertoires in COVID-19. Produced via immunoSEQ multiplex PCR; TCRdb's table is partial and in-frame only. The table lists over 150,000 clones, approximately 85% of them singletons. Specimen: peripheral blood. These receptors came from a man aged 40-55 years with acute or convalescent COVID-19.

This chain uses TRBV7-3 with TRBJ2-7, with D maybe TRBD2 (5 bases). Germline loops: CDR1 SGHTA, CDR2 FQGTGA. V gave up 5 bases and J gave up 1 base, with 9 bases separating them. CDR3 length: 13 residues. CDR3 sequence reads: CASSPRGSYEQYF. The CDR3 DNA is TGTGCCAGCAGCCCACGGGGTTCCTACGAGCAGTACTTC.

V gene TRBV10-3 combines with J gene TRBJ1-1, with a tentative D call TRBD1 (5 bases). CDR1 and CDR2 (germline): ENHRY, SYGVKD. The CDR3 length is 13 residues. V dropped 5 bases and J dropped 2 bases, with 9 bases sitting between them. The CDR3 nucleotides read TGTGCCATCAGTAGACAGAGTAACACTGAAGCTTTCTTT. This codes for CAISRQSNTEAFF.

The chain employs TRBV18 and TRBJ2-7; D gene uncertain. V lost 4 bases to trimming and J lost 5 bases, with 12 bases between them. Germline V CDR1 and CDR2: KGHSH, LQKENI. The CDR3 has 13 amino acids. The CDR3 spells CASSLPRSDEQYF. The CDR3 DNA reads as TGTGCCAGCTCACTCCCCCGGTCCGACGAGCAGTACTTC.

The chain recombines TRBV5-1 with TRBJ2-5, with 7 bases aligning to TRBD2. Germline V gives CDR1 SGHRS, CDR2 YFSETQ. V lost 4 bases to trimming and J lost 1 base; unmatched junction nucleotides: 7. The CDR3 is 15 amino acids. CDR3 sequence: CASSSLAGSQETQYF. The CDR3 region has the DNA TGCGCCAGCAGCAGCTTAGCGGGCAGCCAAGAGACCCAGTACTTC.

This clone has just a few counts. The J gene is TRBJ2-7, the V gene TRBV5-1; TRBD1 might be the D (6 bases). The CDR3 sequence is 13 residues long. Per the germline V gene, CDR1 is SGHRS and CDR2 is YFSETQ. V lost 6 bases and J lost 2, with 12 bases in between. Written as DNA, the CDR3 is TGCGCCAGCAACCACAGGGATCCCTACGAGCAGTACTTC. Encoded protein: CASNHRDPYEQYF.